Listed here are 25 T cell receptor beta chains from one sample, sequenced in a study of persistence of HIV-infected CD4 T cells (dated by TCRdb to between 2020 and 2021). The immunoSEQ hsTCRB assay version 4 in survey mode was used to sequence TCRbeta repertoires from genomic DNA. TCRdb took over this immuneACCESS table, retaining in-frame rearrangements with V and J assigned. Such tables are incomplete; in checked studies, under half of the missing clones stem from an unresolved V gene, and the remainder is unexplained. The sample table holds 35,000 to 50,000 clones, of which 80% to 90% were seen once. The ten largest clones add up to over 1% of the sample. Read against the paper, the sample's treatment or condition label means: suppressive antiretroviral therapy. As a nonspecific positive control representing the CD4+ T cell repertoire, the cells were stimulated with anti-CD3/anti-CD28 magnetic beads. Sorting of responding CD4+ T cells was based on upregulation of both CD40 ligand and CD69.

Their antigens are not known. Sequenced here: CD4+ T cells sorted from PBMCs after approximately 18-hour stimulation, sampled from a patient who received antiretroviral therapy. Read against the paper, the sample's cell subset or site label means: CD40L+CD69+ CD4 T cells responding to anti-CD3/anti-CD28 beads, representing the overall repertoire. These receptors all stem from an adult man with HIV who was CMV-seropositive.

CDR3 DNA sequence: TGTGCCAGCAGTCCCCGCAGGGATACCGGGGAGCTGTTTTTT. This encodes CASSPRRDTGELFF. This chain links TRBV6-5 with TRBJ2-2, with a possible D match to TRBD1 (5 bases). Germline-derived CDR1 and CDR2 are MNHEY and SVGAGI. V was cut by 5 bases and J by 5 bases, with 12 bases left in between. The CDR3 is made up of 14 amino acids.

The chain is built from TRBV18 and TRBJ1-4; maybe TRBD1 (6 bases). The CDR3 extends over 15 amino acids. CDR1 KGHSH and CDR2 LQKENI come from the germline V gene. The V end lost 2 bases, the J end lost 8 bases, and 15 bases lay between the germline ends. CDR3 loop: CASSPSKGGGEKLFF. CDR3 bases: TGTGCCAGCTCACCATCGAAGGGAGGGGGAGAAAAACTGTTTTTT.

The chain uses TRBV19 and TRBJ2-2, with 7 bases that match TRBD1. Germline V gene sequence: CDR1 LNHDA, CDR2 SQIVND (reference sequence). Trimming took 10 bases from V and 0 from J; bases not matched to a gene: 5. The CDR3 is 14 residues long. CDR3 in amino acids: CATGGQANTGELFF. In nucleotides, the CDR3 is TGTGCCACCGGCGGACAGGCGAACACCGGGGAGCTGTTTTTT.

V gene TRBV6-6 combines with J gene TRBJ2-7, with 8 bases matching TRBD2. The CDR3 runs 15 residues. After removal of 6 bases from V and 3 bases from J, the junction contained 10 bases not matched to a gene. Per the germline V gene, CDR1 is MNHNY and CDR2 is SVGAGI (reference sequence). For the CDR3, the DNA is TGTGCCAGCAGCCCAACTCTAGCGGGCAACTACGAGCAGTACTTC. Its protein is CASSPTLAGNYEQYF.

This clone was recorded only once. The chain has TRBV12-5 and TRBJ1-1; 7 nucleotides agree with TRBD1. The V and J ends lost 1 base and 1 base, in that order; junction bases with no gene match: 6. Germline V gene lookup returns CDR1 LGHNT and CDR2 FRNRAP. CDR3 length equals 16 residues. The chain's CDR3 is CASGLGGTVPNTEAFF. In DNA, the CDR3 is TGTGCTAGTGGTTTGGGCGGGACAGTCCCGAACACTGAAGCTTTCTTT.

DNA for the CDR3: TGTGCCAGCAGCTCCCAGACAGGGGGCACTGAAGCTTTCTTT. Amino acids: CASSSQTGGTEAFF. V is TRBV7-8 and J is TRBJ1-1; 9 nucleotides line up with TRBD1. The V segment lost 4 bases and the J segment 4 bases; nucleotides outside the gene matches: 4. Germline V gene data show CDR1 as SGHVS and CDR2 as FQNEAQ. This CDR3 comprises 14 residues.

This clone was recorded once. This sequence joins TRBV24-1 and TRBJ2-3; 8 bases match TRBD2. Germline CDR1 is KGHDR and CDR2 is SFDVKD. With 4 bases clipped from V and 2 bases from J, the junction kept 7 bases outside the gene matches. This CDR3 spans 16 amino acids. The CDR3 spells CATSEASGGPTDTQYF. The CDR3 nucleotides read TGTGCCACCAGTGAGGCAAGCGGGGGCCCCACAGATACGCAGTATTTT.

The chain recombines TRBV3-1 (or the pseudogene TRBV3-2) with TRBJ2-1; TRBD1 matches at 8 bases. J lost 8 bases, V lost 4 bases, and 10 bases had no gene match. Germline V gene lookup returns CDR1 LGHDT and CDR2 YNNKEL (reference sequence). The CDR3 totals 15 residues. CDR3 loop: CASSPTRTGWDEQFF. In nucleotides, the CDR3 is TGTGCCAGCAGCCCCACTAGGACAGGGTGGGATGAGCAGTTCTTC.

This chain links TRBV5-1 with TRBJ2-7, with no clear D. Germline CDR1 SGHRS, CDR2 YFSETQ. This CDR3 contains 13 residues. Between the trimmed V and J ends, which lost 0 bases and 2 bases, there was a span of 6 bases. The CDR3 region is CASSLDNAYEQYF. For the CDR3, the DNA is TGCGCCAGCAGCTTGGACAACGCCTACGAGCAGTACTTC. The whole variable domain, remainder taken from reference TRBV5-1 and TRBJ2-7, is KAGVTQTPRYLIKTRGQQVTLSCSPISGHRSVSWYQQTPGQGLQFLFEYFSETQRNKGNFPGRFSGRQFSNSRSEMNVSTLELGDSALYLCASSLDNAYEQYFGPGTRLTVT.

The J gene is TRBJ1-4, the V gene TRBV5-1; no firm D call. V lost 3 bases and J lost 5, with 14 bases in between. The germline V gene has CDR1 SGHRS and CDR2 YFSETQ. This CDR3 has 15 residues. The CDR3: CASSSSGSPNEKLFF. CDR3 DNA sequence: TGCGCCAGCAGCTCGTCCGGGTCCCCCAATGAAAAACTGTTTTTT. Supplemented by reference TRBV5-1 and TRBJ1-4, the full variable domain reads KAGVTQTPRYLIKTRGQQVTLSCSPISGHRSVSWYQQTPGQGLQFLFEYFSETQRNKGNFPGRFSGRQFSNSRSEMNVSTLELGDSALYLCASSSSGSPNEKLFFGSGTQLSVL.

This chain uses TRBV3-1 (or the pseudogene TRBV3-2) with TRBJ2-7, with TRBD1 matching 7 bases. The CDR3 length is 14 residues. The V segment lost 4 bases and the J segment 3 bases; nucleotides outside the gene matches: 6. Germline CDR1 and CDR2: LGHDT and YNNKEL (reference sequence). CDR3 in amino acids: CASSPGTVIYEQYF. CDR3 DNA: TGTGCCAGCAGCCCCGGGACAGTGATCTACGAGCAGTACTTC.

The chain is built from TRBV2 and TRBJ1-3, with 7 bases that match TRBD1. This CDR3 is built from 15 residues. Germline V gives CDR1 SNHLY, CDR2 FYNNEI. Trimming at V came to 4 bases and at J to 3 bases, leaving 6 bases not matched to a gene. The CDR3 sequence: CASSVDREFGNTIYF. The CDR3 DNA sequence: TGTGCCAGCAGTGTAGACAGGGAGTTTGGAAACACCATATATTTT.

This clone was seen more than once but under ten times. This chain joins TRBV28 and TRBJ1-1; no definite D call. The CDR3 is 14 amino acids. Germline CDR1 and CDR2: MDHEN and SYDVKM. V gave up 3 bases and J gave up 0 bases, with 8 bases separating them. CDR3 protein: CASSLDWVNTEAFF. For the CDR3, the DNA is TGTGCCAGCAGTTTGGATTGGGTGAACACTGAAGCTTTCTTT.

The V call is TRBV5-5, the J call TRBJ2-2; no clear D. V lost 5 bases to trimming and J lost 6 bases, with 17 bases between them. Germline V gene data show CDR1 as SGHKS and CDR2 as YYEKEE (reference sequence). This CDR3 is built from 15 residues. The CDR3 spells CASRFAATEPGELFF. CDR3 DNA sequence: TGTGCCAGCAGATTTGCGGCAACCGAGCCCGGGGAGCTGTTTTTT.

The V and J genes are TRBV5-5 and TRBJ2-7; 7 nucleotides line up with TRBD1. V lost 4 bases, J lost 0 bases, and 7 bases stayed unmatched. The CDR3 extends over 15 amino acids. Germline values: CDR1 SGHKS, CDR2 YYEKEE (reference sequence). CDR3 region: CASSEGTVSSYEQYF. The CDR3 DNA follows: TGTGCCAGCAGCGAAGGGACAGTATCCTCCTACGAGCAGTACTTC.

The V gene is TRBV18, the J gene TRBJ2-4; 13 nucleotides align to TRBD2. J was trimmed by 8 bases and V by 3 bases; bases with no gene match: 4. Germline V gives CDR1 KGHSH, CDR2 LQKENI. This CDR3 is 15 amino acids long. CDR3 residues: CASSPRTSGGDIQYF. Here the CDR3 DNA reads TGTGCCAGCTCACCCAGGACTAGCGGGGGAGACATTCAGTACTTC.

The gene calls are TRBV5-6 and TRBJ2-1; D ambiguous. Germline CDR1 SGHDT, CDR2 YYEEEE. The CDR3 runs to 11 residues. Trimming cost V 0 bases and J 8 bases, with 3 bases left between them. CDR3: CASSLEDEQFF. CDR3 bases: TGTGCCAGCAGCTTGGAGGATGAGCAGTTCTTC. Complete variable domain (other parts from reference TRBV5-6 and TRBJ2-1): DAGVTQSPTHLIKTRGQQVTLRCSPKSGHDTVSWYQQALGQGPQFIFQYYEEEERQRGNFPDRFSGHQFPNYSSELNVNALLLGDSALYLCASSLEDEQFFGPGTRLTVL.

The gene calls are TRBV2 and TRBJ1-5, with TRBD1 matching 9 bases. V was pared by 7 bases and J by 7 bases, with 8 bases of the junction left unmatched. The CDR3 extends over 14 amino acids. Germline V gene data show CDR1 as SNHLY and CDR2 as FYNNEI. Here the CDR3 reads CASITDRGRQPQHF. In DNA form, the CDR3 reads TGTGCCAGCATTACGGACAGGGGCCGGCAGCCCCAGCATTTT.

CDR3 region: CAISERDYEQYF. For the CDR3, the DNA is TGTGCCATCAGTGAAAGGGATTACGAGCAGTACTTC. The chain combines TRBV10-3 with TRBJ2-7, with D uncertain. CDR1 and CDR2 from the germline V gene are ENHRY and SYGVKD. The CDR3 has 12 residues. V lost 3 bases and J 4 bases, leaving 7 bases between the germline ends.

This chain joins TRBV5-1 and TRBJ1-2, with TRBD1 matching 11 bases. Trimming took 4 bases from V and 0 from J; bases not matched to a gene: 2. The CDR3 spans 15 residues. Germline values: CDR1 SGHRS, CDR2 YFSETQ. CDR3 nucleotide sequence: TGCGCCAGCAGCGGGACAGGGGGTTCTAACTATGGCTACACCTTC. Protein: CASSGTGGSNYGYTF.

This CDR3 is CASSSDRGGSPLHF. The DNA of the CDR3 is TGTGCCAGCAGTTCCGACAGGGGCGGCTCACCCCTCCACTTT. The V call is TRBV7-9, the J call TRBJ1-6; 8 bases are shared with TRBD1. Losses at the gene ends were 6 bases for V and 10 bases for J; bases not matched to a gene: 8. Germline CDR1 is SEHNR and CDR2 is FQNEAQ (reference sequence). This CDR3 comprises 14 residues.

V usage is TRBV18 and J usage is TRBJ1-5; D is ambiguous. This CDR3 comprises 15 residues. The V gene's germline CDR1 is KGHSH and CDR2 LQKENI. Trimming shortened V by 6 bases and J by 0 bases, and 12 bases separated the two germline ends. The CDR3 bases are TGTGCCAGCTCCTATTCGGGTTATAGCAATCAGCCCCAGCATTTT. Amino acid sequence: CASSYSGYSNQPQHF.

The V and J genes are TRBV10-2 and TRBJ2-3; no clear D. Trimming stripped 4 bases from V and 1 base from J, with 12 bases between. CDR1 and CDR2 (germline): WSHSY, SAAADI. This CDR3 comprises 15 residues. Here the CDR3 reads CASSVRPLGTDTQYF. The CDR3 nucleotides are TGCGCCAGCAGTGTCAGGCCCCTGGGCACAGATACGCAGTATTTT.

The chain combines TRBV5-1 with TRBJ2-3, with D hard to call. This CDR3 region has 12 residues. Looked up from germline, CDR1 is SGHRS and CDR2 is YFSETQ. Trimming stripped 1 base from V and 2 bases from J, with 2 bases between. The CDR3 nucleotides read TGCGCCAGCAGCTTGAACACAGATACGCAGTATTTT. As protein: CASSLNTDTQYF.

The V gene is TRBV5-4, the J gene TRBJ1-1; D ambiguous. The CDR3 extends over 15 amino acids. With 0 bases removed from V and 3 bases from J, the gap between germline ends came to 12 bases. From germline, CDR1 is SGHNT and CDR2 YYREEE (reference sequence). The CDR3 spells CASSLAARLDTEAFF. CDR3 sequence (DNA): TGTGCCAGCAGCTTGGCCGCCAGGCTAGACACTGAAGCTTTCTTT.